This T cell receptor beta chain is drawn from a study of cytomegalovirus exposure and HLA in healthy donors. In the study overall: As released early, the data held 70 million to 100 million unique TCRs from HLA-typed donors.

The CDR3 length is 15 residues. With 0 bases removed from V and 4 bases from J, the gap between germline ends came to 12 bases. Germline V gives CDR1 KGHSH, CDR2 LQKENI. The PCR was carried out with 60 Vbeta primers and 13 Jbeta primers. Clones were sequenced by immunoSEQ multiplex PCR, and TCRdb holds only the in-frame ones, with some missing. The sample shows under 250,000 clones, almost 80% of them seen only once. The TCR originated in a male donor in good health and CMV-seronegative. The rearrangement links TRBV18 to TRBJ1-2, with TRBD1 as a possible D gene (5 bases). The sequencing sample was made of PBMCs. The CDR3 here is CASSPPGQRSYGYTF. DNA of the CDR3: TGTGCCAGCTCACCACCGGGGCAGAGATCCTATGGCTACACCTTC.